This section outlines one T cell receptor beta chain sequence together with its context. Here immunoSEQ multiplex PCR was the method, and the copy in TCRdb shows in-frame clones only, minus some. Among about 84,000 clones listed, 95% to 98% were seen once. The record originates from a study of technical replicates of blood from four donors. The sample comprised T cells isolated from PBMCs. The receptor was isolated from a human donor in good health.

The CDR3 region has the DNA TGTGCCAGCAGTGATTGGGTCGGGAGCACAGATACGCAGTATTTT. Translating it yields CASSDWVGSTDTQYF. The chain links TRBV25-1 to TRBJ2-3; D unresolved. This CDR3 contains 15 residues. Germline CDR1 reads MGHDK; CDR2 reads SYGVNS. The V and J ends lost 3 bases and 0 bases respectively, with 10 bases between them.